This T cell receptor (beta chain) appears in the sequencing data of a study of human T cells and chemical hapten exposure. Via MiXCR, TCRdb re-called the RACE reads, giving one row per CDR3 protein. This table holds under 400,000 distinct CDR3 sequences, roughly 4.6% found once. Described time point: pre-sensitization, week 0. Treatment given: therapeutic diphenylcyclopropenone sensitization with weekly scalp DPC. The V end was cut by 7 bases, the J end by 3 bases, with 7 bases between. The CDR3 runs to 13 residues. This clonotype has a count of ten or more. This sequence joins TRBV12-3 or TRBV12-4 and TRBJ2-6; D is unresolved. The specimen was whole blood, collected in connection with sensitization to the hapten diphenylcyclopropenone (DPC). This clonotype was sampled from a woman aged 50 to 60 with alopecia areata. Some clones in this sample may be carry-over from other donors' samples. This CDR3 is CASTLIGANVLTF. The CDR3 nucleotides are TGTGCCAGCACCCTCATTGGGGCCAACGTCCTGACTTTC.